This TCR beta chain was observed in a study of cytomegalovirus exposure and HLA in healthy donors. Study results and caveats: V segments that were indistinguishable, TRBV6-2 and TRBV6-3 among them, were omitted from analysis.

In the case of this clone: Antigen: not known.

The PCR made use of 60 Vbeta and 13 Jbeta primers. Repertoires were generated with immunoSEQ multiplex PCR, while TCRdb's copy carries only in-frame clones and drops some. The data show about 160,000 clones, about 71% seen once. The germline V gene encodes CDR1 MGHRA and CDR2 YSYEKL. There are 15 residues in the CDR3. The ends were cut back, 3 bases at V and 2 bases at J, with 14 bases in the middle. Input material: PBMCs. This clonotype was sampled from a woman aged 30 to 39 in good health and CMV-seronegative. The rearrangement joins TRBV4-1 to TRBJ2-7; D may be TRBD1 (7 bases). This CDR3 is CASSQNRGLTYEQYF. CDR3 sequence (DNA): TGCGCCAGCAGCCAGAACAGGGGACTTACCTACGAGCAGTACTTC.